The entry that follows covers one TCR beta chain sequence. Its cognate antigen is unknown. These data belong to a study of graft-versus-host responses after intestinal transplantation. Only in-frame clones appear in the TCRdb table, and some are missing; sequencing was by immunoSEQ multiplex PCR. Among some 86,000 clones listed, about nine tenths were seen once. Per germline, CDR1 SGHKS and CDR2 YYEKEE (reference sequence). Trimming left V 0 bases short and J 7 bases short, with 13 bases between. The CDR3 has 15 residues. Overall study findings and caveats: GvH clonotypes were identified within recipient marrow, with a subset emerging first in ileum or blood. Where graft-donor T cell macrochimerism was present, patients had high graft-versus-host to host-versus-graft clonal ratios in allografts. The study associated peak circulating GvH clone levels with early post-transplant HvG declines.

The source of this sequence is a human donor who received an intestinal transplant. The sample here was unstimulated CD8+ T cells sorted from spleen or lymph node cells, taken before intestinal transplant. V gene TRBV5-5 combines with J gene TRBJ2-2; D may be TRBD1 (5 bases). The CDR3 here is CASSLVWLGRGELFF. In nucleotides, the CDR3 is TGTGCCAGCAGCTTGGTTTGGTTGGGGCGCGGGGAGCTGTTTTTT.